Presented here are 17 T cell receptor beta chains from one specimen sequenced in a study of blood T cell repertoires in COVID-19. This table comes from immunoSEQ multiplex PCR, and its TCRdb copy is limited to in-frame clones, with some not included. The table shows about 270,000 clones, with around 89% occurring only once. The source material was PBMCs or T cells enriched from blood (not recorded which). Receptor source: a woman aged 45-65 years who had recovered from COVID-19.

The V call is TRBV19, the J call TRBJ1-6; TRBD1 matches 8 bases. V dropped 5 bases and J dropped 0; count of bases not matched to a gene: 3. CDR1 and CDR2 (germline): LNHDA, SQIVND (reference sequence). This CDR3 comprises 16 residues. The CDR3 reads CASSGQGSSYNSPLHF. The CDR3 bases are TGTGCCAGTAGTGGACAGGGAAGCTCCTATAATTCACCCCTCCACTTT.

The CDR3 protein is CASSTVRGSRTEAFF. CDR3 bases: TGTGCCAGTAGTACCGTTCGGGGGAGCCGGACTGAAGCTTTCTTT. V gene TRBV19 combines with J gene TRBJ1-1; tentative D call: TRBD1 (5 bases). The V end lost 4 bases, the J end lost 5 bases, and 17 bases lay between the germline ends. In germline, CDR1 is LNHDA, CDR2 SQIVND (reference sequence). The CDR3 loop spans 15 amino acids. The variable domain in full, completed from reference TRBV19 and TRBJ1-1, reads DGGITQSPKYLFRKEGQNVTLSCEQNLNHDAMYWYRQDPGQGLRLIYYSQIVNDFQKGDIAEGYSVSREKKESFPLTVTSAQKNPTAFYLCASSTVRGSRTEAFFGQGTRLTVV.

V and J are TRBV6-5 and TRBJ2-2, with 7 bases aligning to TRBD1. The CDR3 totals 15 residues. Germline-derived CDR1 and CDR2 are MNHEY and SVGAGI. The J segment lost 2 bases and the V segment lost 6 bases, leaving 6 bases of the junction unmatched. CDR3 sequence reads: CASRSHRGNTGELFF. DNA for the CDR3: TGTGCCAGCAGATCACACAGGGGTAACACCGGGGAGCTGTTTTTT.

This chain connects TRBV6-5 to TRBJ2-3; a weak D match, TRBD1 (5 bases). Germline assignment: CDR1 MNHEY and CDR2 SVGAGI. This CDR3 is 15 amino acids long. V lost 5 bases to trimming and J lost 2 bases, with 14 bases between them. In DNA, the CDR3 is TGTGCCAGCAGTCGCCAGGGTGCTACCACAGATACGCAGTATTTT. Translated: CASSRQGATTDTQYF.

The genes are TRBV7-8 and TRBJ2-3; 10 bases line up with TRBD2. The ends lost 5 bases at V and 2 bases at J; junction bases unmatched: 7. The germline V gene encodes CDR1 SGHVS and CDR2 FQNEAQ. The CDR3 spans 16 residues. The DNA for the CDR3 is TGTGCCAGCAGCGCTACTAGCGGGATCAACACAGATACGCAGTATTTT. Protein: CASSATSGINTDTQYF.

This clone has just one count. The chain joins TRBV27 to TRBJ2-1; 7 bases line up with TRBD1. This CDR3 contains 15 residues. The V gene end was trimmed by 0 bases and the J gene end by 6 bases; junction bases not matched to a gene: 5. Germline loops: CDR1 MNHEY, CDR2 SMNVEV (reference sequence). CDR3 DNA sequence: TGTGCCAGCAGTTTATCTACAGGGGCACCCAATGAGCAGTTCTTC. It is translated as CASSLSTGAPNEQFF.

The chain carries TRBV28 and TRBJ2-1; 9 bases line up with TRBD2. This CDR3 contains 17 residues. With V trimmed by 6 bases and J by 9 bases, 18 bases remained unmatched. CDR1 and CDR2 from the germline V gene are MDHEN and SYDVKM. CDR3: CASSRPGLALGRSEQFF. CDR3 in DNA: TGTGCCAGCAGCCGCCCGGGACTAGCTTTGGGGAGGTCTGAGCAGTTCTTC.

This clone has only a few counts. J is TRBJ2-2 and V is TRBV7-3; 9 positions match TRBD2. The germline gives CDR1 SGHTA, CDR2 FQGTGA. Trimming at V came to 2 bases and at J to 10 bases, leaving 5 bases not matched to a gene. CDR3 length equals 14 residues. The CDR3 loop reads CASSLAGGGMELFF. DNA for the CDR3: TGTGCCAGCAGCTTAGCGGGAGGGGGTATGGAGCTGTTTTTT.

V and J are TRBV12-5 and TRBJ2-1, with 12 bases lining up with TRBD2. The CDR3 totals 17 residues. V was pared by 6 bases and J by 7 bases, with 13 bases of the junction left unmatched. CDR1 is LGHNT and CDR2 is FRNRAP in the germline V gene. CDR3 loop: CASGLIGLAGNRNEQFF. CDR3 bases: TGTGCTAGTGGCCTGATAGGACTAGCGGGAAACCGGAATGAGCAGTTCTTC. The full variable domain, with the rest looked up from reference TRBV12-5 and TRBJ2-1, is DARVTQTPRHKVTEMGQEVTMRCQPILGHNTVFWYRQTMMQGLELLAYFRNRAPLDDSGMPKDRFSAEMPDATLATLKIQPSEPRDSAVYFCASGLIGLAGNRNEQFFGPGTRLTVL.

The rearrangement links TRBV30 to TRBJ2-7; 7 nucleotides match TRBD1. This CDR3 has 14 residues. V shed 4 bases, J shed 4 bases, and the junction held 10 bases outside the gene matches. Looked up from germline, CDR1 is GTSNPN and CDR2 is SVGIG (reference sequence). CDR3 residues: CAWNRKGARYEQYF. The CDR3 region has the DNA TGTGCCTGGAATAGAAAGGGGGCGAGGTACGAGCAGTACTTC.

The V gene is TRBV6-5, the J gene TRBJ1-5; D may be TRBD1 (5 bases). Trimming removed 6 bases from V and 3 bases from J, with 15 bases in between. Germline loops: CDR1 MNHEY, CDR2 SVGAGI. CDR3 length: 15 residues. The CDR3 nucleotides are TGTGCCAGCAGCAAAAACAGACAGCACAATCAGCCCCAGCATTTT. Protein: CASSKNRQHNQPQHF.

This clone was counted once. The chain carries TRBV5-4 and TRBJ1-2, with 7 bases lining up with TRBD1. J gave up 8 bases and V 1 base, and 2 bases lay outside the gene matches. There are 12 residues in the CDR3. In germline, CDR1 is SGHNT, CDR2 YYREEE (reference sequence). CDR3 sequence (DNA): TGTGCCAGCAGCTTGTCACAGGGGGGCTACACCTTC. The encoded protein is CASSLSQGGYTF.

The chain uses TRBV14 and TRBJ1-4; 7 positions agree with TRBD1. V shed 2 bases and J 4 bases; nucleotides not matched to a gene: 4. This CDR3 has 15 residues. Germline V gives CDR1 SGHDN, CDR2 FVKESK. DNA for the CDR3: TGTGCCAGCAGCCAACCGGGACAGATTAATGAAAAACTGTTTTTT. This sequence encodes CASSQPGQINEKLFF. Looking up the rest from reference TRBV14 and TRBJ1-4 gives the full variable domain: EAGVTQFPSHSVIEKGQTVTLRCDPISGHDNLYWYRRVMGKEIKFLLHFVKESKQDESGMPNNRFLAERTGGTYSTLKVQPAELEDSGVYFCASSQPGQINEKLFFGSGTQLSVL.

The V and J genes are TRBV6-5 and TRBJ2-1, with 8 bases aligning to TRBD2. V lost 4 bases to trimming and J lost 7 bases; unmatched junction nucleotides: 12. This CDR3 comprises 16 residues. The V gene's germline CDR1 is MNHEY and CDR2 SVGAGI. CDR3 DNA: TGTGCCAGCAGTTCTCTCCAGCGGGAGCCTTCGAATGAGCAGTTCTTC. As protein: CASSSLQREPSNEQFF.

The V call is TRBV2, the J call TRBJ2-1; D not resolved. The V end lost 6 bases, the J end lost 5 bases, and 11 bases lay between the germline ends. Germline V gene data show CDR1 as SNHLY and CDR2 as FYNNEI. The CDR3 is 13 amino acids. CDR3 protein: CASRALMNNEQFF. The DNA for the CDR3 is TGTGCCAGCAGGGCCCTCATGAACAATGAGCAGTTCTTC.

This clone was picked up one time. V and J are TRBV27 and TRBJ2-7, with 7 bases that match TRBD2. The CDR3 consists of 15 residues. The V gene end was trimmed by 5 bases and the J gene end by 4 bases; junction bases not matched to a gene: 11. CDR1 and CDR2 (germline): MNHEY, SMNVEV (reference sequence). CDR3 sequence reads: CASSPREGFGYEQYF. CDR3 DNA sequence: TGTGCCAGCAGTCCCAGGGAGGGCTTCGGGTACGAGCAGTACTTC.

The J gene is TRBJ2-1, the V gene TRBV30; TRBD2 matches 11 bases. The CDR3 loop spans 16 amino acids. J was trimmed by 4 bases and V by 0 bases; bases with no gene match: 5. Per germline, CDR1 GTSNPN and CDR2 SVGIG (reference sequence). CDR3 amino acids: CAWSVVAGGLYNEQFF. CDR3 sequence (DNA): TGTGCCTGGAGTGTTGTAGCGGGAGGGTTATACAATGAGCAGTTCTTC.